This T cell receptor beta chain was obtained from a study of early T cells in non-severe SARS-CoV-2 infection. This clonotype occurred many times. Trimming shortened V by 7 bases and J by 4 bases, and 16 bases separated the two germline ends. The length of the CDR3 is 14 residues. In germline, CDR1 is MDHEN, CDR2 SYDVKM. Using its own MiXCR run on the 5' RACE reads, TCRdb lists one record per CDR3 protein. The top ten hold over 6.5% of the sample, which has 45,000 to 55,000 distinct CDR3 sequences, around 10% seen once. The origin of this receptor is an adult who was a healthcare worker with PCR-confirmed SARS-CoV-2 infection or an uninfected control (not recorded which). The sample consisted of whole blood. The V gene is TRBV28, the J gene TRBJ1-2; D is possibly TRBD1 (5 bases). The CDR3: CASTQTPRGYGYTF. In nucleotides, the CDR3 is TGTGCCAGCACCCAGACTCCAAGGGGCTATGGCTACACCTTC.